This T cell receptor beta chain was captured in a study of CD8+CD57+ T cells in acquired aplastic anemia (dated by TCRdb to 2016 to 2019). Background on the whole study: A mean of approximately 2.9 ug of DNA, ranging from about 0.2 to 27.4 ug, was extracted from sorted CD4+ and CD8+ cells.

Results and caveats for the whole study, not just this receptor: Roughly 30 CD8+ CDR3 sequences were found to be shared between patients and controls, but these sequences appeared to be highly expressed in patients and within the immunodominant clones of the patients. CD8+ Simpson's diversity did not differ significantly between patients and healthy controls (P=0.060).

The study deep-sequenced TCR repertoires of sorted CD4+ and CD8+ blood T cells from severe aplastic anemia patients and healthy subjects. Ficoll-Paque density gradient centrifugation was used to isolate peripheral blood mononuclear cells. Before DNA extraction, CD4+ and CD8+ T cells were sorted by FACS or by magnetic beads. From its cysteine to its phenylalanine, the CDR3 spans 17 amino acids. Of all the DNA, just the CDR3 is kept, 51 bases in frame from base 1. V loses 2 bases at its end and J loses 6 bases; junction bases beyond the gene matches: 13. Per the germline V gene, MNHEY is the CDR1 and SVGAGI is the CDR2. Turning to this clonotype: Its antigen is currently not known. Base quality data are lacking; no much larger clone is found one base away.

Genomic DNA was used as template for profiling of TCR beta VDJ combinations and CDR3 sequences. TCR repertoire sequencing was run on an Illumina HiSeq 2000. The study's processing was this. TRBV/TRBJ rearrangement plots, CDR3 size and DJ length profiles, and Simpson's diversity index were used to evaluate the repertoires. Whichever DNA sequence was most abundant in the deep sequencing data was defined as the immunodominant clone. CDR3 amino acid sequences were screened for sharing across subjects and compared with published repertoires and the VDJdb database. TCRdb redid the processing of the public reads, applying fastp at Q25 and MiXCR, and retained in-frame beta chains. Entries are consolidated by CDR3 protein sequence, retaining the most common genes and DNA. For this entry, the V and J calls and clone size follow TCRdb and not the study's own pipeline. This sample lists 250,000 to 350,000 distinct CDR3 sequences; approximately 57% were detected once. The biggest ten clones account for approximately 8% of the sample.

Sequencing was done on a sample of sorted CD4+, CD8+, or CD8+CD57+ T cells (not recorded which) from PBMCs. This sequence uses TRBV6-5 and TRBJ1-5, with TRBD1 matching 7 junction bases. This clonotype originated in a human donor with severe aplastic anemia or a healthy control (not recorded which). The encoded CDR3 is CASSYDLRTGGGQPQHF. The DNA sequence reads TGTGCCAGCAGTTACGATCTTCGGACAGGAGGTGGTCAGCCCCAGCATTTT.